The rows below give T cell receptor beta chains drawn from one sample of a study of blood T cells in healthy people across ages. TCRdb re-analysed the 5' RACE reads in MiXCR, keeping a single row per CDR3 protein. The sample lists 1.8 million or so distinct CDR3 sequences, around 42% seen once, with 20% to 25% in the top ten. The sample was blood. These receptors were taken from a human donor in good health. Both conserved end residues are part of each CDR3. D genes are given only for firm matches. Clone size is not always given. Where it is, it says once, few, many or a class for expanded clones.

D: -
J: TRBJ1-5
size: -
V: TRBV7-9
CDR3: CASGGHEQPQHF
DNA: TGTGCCAGCGGGGGACACGAACAGCCCCAGCATTTT

D: -
J: TRBJ2-5
size: few
V: TRBV28
CDR3: CASWNRFETQYF
DNA: TGTGCCAGTTGGAACAGGTTCGAGACCCAGTACTTC

D: TRBD1
J: TRBJ1-1
size: few
V: TRBV6-1
CDR3: CASSVVQGAVTEAFF
DNA: TGTGCCAGCAGTGTCGTTCAGGGGGCAGTCACTGAAGCTTTCTTT

D: TRBD1
J: TRBJ2-3
size: once
V: TRBV12-3/TRBV12-4
CDR3: CASSFITGTGSTDTQYF
DNA: TGTGCCAGCAGTTTCATAACAGGGACAGGGAGCACAGATACGCAGTATTTT

D: TRBD1
J: TRBJ2-7
size: few
V: TRBV6-6
CDR3: CASSSGQPLYEQYF
DNA: TGTGCCAGCAGTTCGGGACAGCCCTTATACGAGCAGTACTTC

D: -
J: TRBJ2-1
size: -
V: TRBV5-1
CDR3: CASSLVPTSIPYNEQFF
DNA: TGCGCCAGCAGCTTGGTCCCGACTAGTATCCCCTACAATGAGCAGTTCTTC

D: TRBD1
J: TRBJ1-6
size: -
V: TRBV12-3/TRBV12-4
CDR3: CASMEGQSSYNSPLHF
DNA: TGTGCCTCCATGGAGGGACAGAGCTCCTATAATTCACCCCTCCACTTT

D: TRBD2
J: TRBJ2-7
size: -
V: TRBV6-5
CDR3: CASSYTRPGTSGETYEQYF
DNA: TGTGCCAGCAGTTATACCCGTCCAGGAACTAGCGGTGAGACCTACGAGCAGTACTTC

D: -
J: TRBJ2-7
size: -
V: TRBV10-3
CDR3: CAISESFLYEQYF
DNA: TGTGCCATCAGTGAATCGTTTCTCTACGAGCAGTACTTC

D: -
J: TRBJ2-3
size: -
V: TRBV20-1
CDR3: CSAGGLTTDTQYF
DNA: TGCAGTGCTGGAGGACTCACAACAGATACGCAGTATTTT

D: -
J: TRBJ2-7
size: -
V: TRBV7-8
CDR3: CASSPMGDGFTYEQYF
DNA: TGTGCCAGCAGCCCAATGGGGGACGGATTTACCTACGAGCAGTACTTC

D: -
J: TRBJ2-2
size: few
V: TRBV5-1
CDR3: CASSLDVNTGELFF
DNA: TGCGCCAGCAGCTTGGACGTAAACACCGGGGAGCTGTTTTTT

D: -
J: TRBJ1-5
size: few
V: TRBV7-4
CDR3: CASSQNHQPQHF
DNA: TGTGCCAGCAGCCAGAATCATCAGCCCCAGCATTTT

D: -
J: TRBJ1-1
size: -
V: TRBV3-1
CDR3: CASSQESDGNREAFF
DNA: TGTGCCAGCAGCCAAGAGTCGGACGGCAATCGAGAAGCTTTCTTT

D: -
J: TRBJ1-5
size: -
V: TRBV5-1
CDR3: CASSPGDRANNQPQHF
DNA: TGCGCCAGCAGCCCCGGCGATAGGGCAAACAATCAGCCCCAGCATTTT

D: -
J: TRBJ2-7
size: -
V: TRBV6-5
CDR3: CASSYTGGASCEQYF
DNA: TGTGCCAGCAGTTACACTGGCGGGGCGTCCTGCGAGCAGTACTTC

D: -
J: TRBJ1-2
size: few
V: TRBV29-1
CDR3: CSVEDYPGYGYTF
DNA: TGCAGCGTTGAAGATTACCCGGGGTATGGCTACACCTTC

D: -
J: TRBJ2-7
size: many
V: TRBV29-1
CDR3: CSVRGVGQSYEQYF
DNA: TGCAGCGTTCGAGGGGTGGGCCAGTCCTACGAGCAGTACTTC

D: -
J: TRBJ1-1
size: -
V: TRBV6-5
CDR3: CASSYSGSINTEAFF
DNA: TGTGCCAGCAGTTACTCGGGCAGCATAAACACTGAAGCTTTCTTT

D: -
J: TRBJ2-1
size: -
V: TRBV5-1
CDR3: CASSFVGNRDEQFF
DNA: TGCGCCAGCAGCTTTGTTGGCAACAGGGATGAGCAGTTCTTC